Each of the 13 T cell receptor beta chains below was sequenced from the same sample in a study of blood T cell repertoires in COVID-19. Measured with immunoSEQ multiplex PCR; TCRdb has only the in-frame clones, and not every one. Of around 150,000 clones in the sample, under 90% are singletons; the top ten hold over 7.5%. The sequencing sample was made of peripheral blood. These receptors were obtained from an older woman with active or convalescent COVID-19.

CDR3 in DNA: TGTGCCAGCAGTTTACCGACTAGCGGACAAGAGACCCAGTACTTC. It yields the protein CASSLPTSGQETQYF. J is TRBJ2-5 and V is TRBV28; 9 bases agree with TRBD2. Germline V gene lookup returns CDR1 MDHEN and CDR2 SYDVKM. CDR3 size: 15 residues. The V and J ends lost 2 bases and 2 bases, in that order; junction bases with no gene match: 3.

This clone was found a few times. The chain uses TRBV5-1 and TRBJ2-1, with TRBD2 matching over 8 bases. Germline V gene sequence: CDR1 SGHRS, CDR2 YFSETQ. This CDR3 spans 17 amino acids. Trimming at V came to 2 bases and at J to 2 bases, leaving 9 bases not matched to a gene. The CDR3 bases are TGCGCCAGCAGCTTAGCTAGCGGGTCCCCCACCTACAATGAGCAGTTCTTC. It codes for CASSLASGSPTYNEQFF.

V is TRBV5-4 and J is TRBJ2-5; 9 bases are shared with TRBD1. CDR1 is SGHNT and CDR2 is YYREEE in the germline V gene (reference sequence). V trimming: 3 bases; J trimming: 2 bases; junction bases outside the gene matches: 17. The CDR3 runs 19 residues. The CDR3 is CASSSDLRGQGRYQETQYF. The DNA of the CDR3 is TGTGCCAGCAGCTCCGACCTCCGGGGACAGGGACGGTATCAAGAGACCCAGTACTTC.

The chain is built from TRBV10-1 and TRBJ2-7; no clear D gene. Between the trimmed V and J ends, which lost 2 bases and 4 bases, there was a span of 12 bases. There are 14 residues in the CDR3. The V gene's germline CDR1 is WNHNN and CDR2 SYGVQD (reference sequence). Here the CDR3 reads CASSEGSVGYEQYF. The CDR3 DNA reads as TGCGCCAGCAGTGAGGGCAGCGTCGGGTACGAGCAGTACTTC.

The rearrangement joins TRBV6-2 or TRBV6-3 to TRBJ2-1, with D possibly TRBD2 on 6 matching bases. The CDR3 extends over 15 amino acids. The V end was cut by 5 bases, the J end by 1 base, with 12 bases between. Germline V gives CDR1 MNHEY, CDR2 SVGEGT. CDR3 nucleotide sequence: TGTGCCAGCAGTGAGCCGGGACTGTCCTACAATGAGCAGTTCTTC. Protein: CASSEPGLSYNEQFF.

The J gene is TRBJ2-2, the V gene TRBV11-2; 10 nucleotides match TRBD2. Germline values: CDR1 SGHAT, CDR2 FQNNGV. This CDR3 comprises 15 residues. After removal of 3 bases from V and 6 bases from J, the junction contained 4 bases not matched to a gene. The CDR3 region is CASSFFSGGAGELFF. CDR3 coding DNA: TGTGCCAGCAGCTTCTTCAGCGGGGGGGCCGGGGAGCTGTTTTTT.

The count of this clone is one. The V and J genes are TRBV4-1 and TRBJ1-5; the D gene is possibly TRBD1 (6 bases). The germline CDR1 and CDR2 sequences are MGHRA and YSYEKL. V was shortened by 0 bases and J by 0 bases, with 12 bases between the two germline ends. This CDR3 has 17 amino acids. CDR3 coding DNA: TGCGCCAGCAGCCAAGAGGGACATATCAATAGCAATCAGCCCCAGCATTTT. Translation gives CASSQEGHINSNQPQHF.

This chain uses TRBV5-8 with TRBJ2-5; 9 positions match TRBD2. Germline CDR1 and CDR2: SGHTS and YDEGEE. V trimming: 2 bases; J trimming: 2 bases; junction bases outside the gene matches: 7. The CDR3 totals 16 residues. The CDR3: CASSFGSGGLQETQYF. The CDR3 DNA is TGTGCCAGCAGCTTTGGTAGCGGGGGCCTTCAAGAGACCCAGTACTTC.

This sequence joins TRBV28 and TRBJ2-7; 7 bases agree with TRBD2. V lost 5 bases to trimming and J lost 3 bases; unmatched junction nucleotides: 13. CDR3 length: 16 residues. Germline V gene data show CDR1 as MDHEN and CDR2 as SYDVKM. CDR3 nucleotides: TGTGCCAGCAGTCCAACTGGGGCTAGCGGAGGCTACGAGCAGTACTTC. Translation gives CASSPTGASGGYEQYF. The variable domain in full, with the rest retrieved from reference TRBV28 and TRBJ2-7, is DVKVTQSSRYLVKRTGEKVFLECVQDMDHENMFWYRQDPGLGLRLIYFSYDVKMKEKGDIPEGYSVSREKKERFSLILESASTNQTSMYLCASSPTGASGGYEQYFGPGTRLTVT.

V gene TRBV24-1 combines with J gene TRBJ2-2; TRBD1 matches at 9 bases. Trimming cost V 4 bases and J 7 bases; bases outside gene matches: 15. CDR1 and CDR2 from the germline V gene are KGHDR and SFDVKD. The CDR3 sequence is 18 residues long. The CDR3 loop reads CATSDSSRDRVVGGELFF. DNA for the CDR3: TGTGCCACCAGTGACTCTTCCCGGGACAGGGTGGTTGGCGGGGAGCTGTTTTTT.

The rearrangement links TRBV5-5 to TRBJ1-5; possibly TRBD1 for D (5 bases). The length of the CDR3 is 12 residues. The germline V gene has CDR1 SGHKS and CDR2 YYEKEE (reference sequence). With 4 bases removed from V and 4 bases from J, the gap between germline ends came to 6 bases. The DNA for the CDR3 is TGTGCCAGCAGCCAGGGTAATCAGCCCCAGCATTTT. Its protein product is CASSQGNQPQHF.

The V and J genes are TRBV6-5 and TRBJ2-1, with a weak D call TRBD1 (6 bases). Between the trimmed V and J ends, which lost 5 bases and 0 bases, there was a span of 11 bases. The CDR3 consists of 15 residues. CDR1 is MNHEY and CDR2 is SVGAGI in the germline V gene. The CDR3 region is CASSRGHSSYNEQFF. CDR3 DNA: TGTGCCAGCAGTAGGGGACATAGCTCCTACAATGAGCAGTTCTTC.

This clone has more than one count but fewer than ten. This chain joins TRBV28 and TRBJ2-7; 13 nucleotides line up with TRBD2. The CDR3 runs to 19 residues. Per germline, CDR1 MDHEN and CDR2 SYDVKM. Trimming at V came to 3 bases and at J to 0 bases, leaving 11 bases not matched to a gene. For the CDR3, the DNA is TGTGCCAGCAGTTTTTCGACCGGGACTAGCGGGATTAGCTCCTACGAGCAGTACTTC. As protein: CASSFSTGTSGISSYEQYF.